This note documents a single T cell receptor beta chain sequence. Its antigen is currently unknown. The sort gate was single viable CD3+CD4+CD8-CD45RO+ cells for memory CD4+ T cells. After thawing, CD4+ T cells were positively selected. These data belong to a study of memory CD4+ T cells and cytomegalovirus serostatus. Study-wide background: Healthy Belgian adult donors included about nine CMV-positive and 24 CMV-negative people. Regarding the study as a whole: The CMV-associated TCR signature appears largely within the CD4+ memory repertoire.

Study processing details: Out-of-frame sequences were removed, leaving a few million distinct TCRbeta sequences. This table comes from immunoSEQ multiplex PCR, and its TCRdb copy is limited to in-frame clones, with some not included. The D gene and trimming were derived from the DNA, and the V and J assignments and clone size from that table. The top ten hold 0.5% of the sample, which has roughly 50,000 clones, roughly 84% seen once. Trimming pared 0 bases from V and 8 bases from J, leaving 16 bases between. The CDR3 loop spans 15 amino acids. Germline CDR1 reads MNHNY; CDR2 reads SVGAGI (reference sequence).

This sequence originates from an adult in good health and CMV-seronegative. Some clones in this sample may be carry-over from other donors' samples. The sequenced material came from memory CD4+ T cells from blood. This chain uses TRBV6-6 with TRBJ1-2; TRBD1 is a possible D gene (6 bases). The chain's CDR3 is CASSYSETSGEGYTF. The CDR3 bases are TGTGCCAGCAGTTACTCCGAAACTTCAGGGGAGGGCTACACCTTC.